The clone carrying this T cell receptor (beta chain) was observed a few times. As handled by the study authors: Reference gene primer amplification gave nucleated cell count estimates. Data came from immunoSEQ multiplex PCR; TCRdb stores just in-frame clones and leaves some out. From that table come the V and J calls and clone size; the DNA was used to work out D and trimming. The sample contains around 170,000 clones, over 80% of which appear only once. This sample is part of a study of blood T cell repertoires in COVID-19. Looking at the study overall: Material from acute and convalescent COVID-19 was sourced from the United States, Italy and Spain. The cDNA or gDNA used as material had been derived from T cells, B-cell-depleted T cells, or PBMCs.

This sequence was found in a woman in her 40s with acute or convalescent COVID-19. The sequencing sample was made of peripheral blood.

In DNA, the CDR3 is TGTGCCAGTAGTGTCATGGCGGGGGGGCTCGGGGAGCTGTTTTTT. Protein: CASSVMAGGLGELFF. The chain has TRBV19 and TRBJ2-2, with TRBD2 matching 9 bases. V lost 5 bases to trimming and J lost 7 bases; unmatched junction nucleotides: 8. Germline-derived CDR1 and CDR2 are LNHDA and SQIVND (reference sequence). CDR3 length: 15 residues.